The source of this T cell receptor beta chain is a study of T cells in Graves' hyperthyroidism and ophthalmopathy. RNA transcripts were the template for amplifying TCR beta CDR3 regions. First-round RT-PCR of the TCR CDR3 relied on the HTBI primer set. Each CDR3 protein is one row after TCRdb ran MiXCR on the multiplex PCR reads. Of approximately 560,000 distinct CDR3 sequences listed, around a sixth are singletons. V shed 0 bases and J shed 2 bases, with 8 bases lying between them. Germline CDR1 reads LNHNV; CDR2 reads YYDKDF (reference sequence). This CDR3 is built from 15 residues. Findings and caveats of the study: Among clonotypes expanded in thyroid above 0.001, most were also found in blood.

This clonotype was seen only a few times. What it recognizes is unknown. Uncontrolled infection, other autoimmune disease, pregnancy or lactation disqualified patients from enrolment. The study based diagnoses on clinical symptoms, serum thyroxine and TRAb, thyroid ultrasound and orbital computed tomography. The chain has TRBV15 and TRBJ1-5; maybe TRBD1 (6 bases). This TCR was sampled from a young woman with Graves' hyperthyroidism. Sequences were obtained from blood. CDR3 coding DNA: TGTGCCACCAGCAGAGAACAGGGAGGCAATCAGCCCCAGCATTTT. Its protein is CATSREQGGNQPQHF. The whole variable domain, remainder taken from reference TRBV15 and TRBJ1-5, is DAMVIQNPRYQVTQFGKPVTLSCSQTLNHNVMYWYQQKSSQAPKLLFHYYDKDFNNEADTPDNFQSRRPNTSFCFLDIRSPGLGDTAMYLCATSREQGGNQPQHFGDGTRLSIL.